These 30 T cell receptor beta chains were all obtained from the same sample, sequenced in a study of blood T cells in healthy people across ages. Primed by a sample-barcoded 5' primer and a J-beta primer mix, a second PCR proceeded for about 6 to 11 cycles. One entry per CDR3 protein results from TCRdb running MiXCR on the 5' RACE reads. The sample shows 780,000 or so distinct CDR3 sequences, roughly 56% of them seen only once. Material: blood. The receptors come from a man aged 35-49 years in good health.

This clonotype was observed at least ten times. The rearrangement links TRBV27 to TRBJ2-7; unclear D gene. CDR1 is MNHEY and CDR2 is SMNVEV in the germline V gene (reference sequence). This CDR3 has 11 residues. The V end was cut by 6 bases, the J end by 6 bases, with 9 bases between. Here the CDR3 DNA reads TGTGCCAGCAGCTTAGGTTCCGAGCAGTACTTC. Residues: CASSLGSEQYF.

The CDR3 nucleotides read TGCGCCAGCAGCCGGGGGGGATCTATGAACACTGAAGCTTTCTTT. It codes for CASSRGGSMNTEAFF. The chain links TRBV4-3 to TRBJ1-1, with a weak D call TRBD1 (5 bases). From germline, CDR1 is LGHNA and CDR2 YSLEER. The CDR3 runs to 15 residues. V shed 4 bases and J shed 0 bases, with 12 bases lying between them.

This clonotype was observed a few times. The chain has TRBV7-9 and TRBJ2-7; D perhaps matches TRBD1 (6 bases). With 1 base removed from V and 6 bases from J, the gap between germline ends came to 13 bases. This CDR3 contains 14 residues. The germline V gene encodes CDR1 SEHNR and CDR2 FQNEAQ (reference sequence). CDR3 DNA: TGTGCCAGCAGCTTAGAAACAGGGTTAGGCGAGCAGTACTTC. This gives the protein CASSLETGLGEQYF.

The chain links TRBV7-2 to TRBJ2-7; D might be TRBD1 (6 bases). Trimming removed 1 base at V and 2 bases at J, with 12 bases between. Germline V gives CDR1 SGHTA, CDR2 FQGNSA. The CDR3 consists of 15 residues. The CDR3 reads CASSLVAKGAYEQYF. The CDR3, as DNA: TGTGCCAGCAGCTTAGTAGCCAAGGGGGCCTACGAGCAGTACTTC.

For the CDR3, the DNA is TGCGCCAGCAGTGAGGCCGGGACTAGCTATCTCAATGAGCAGTTCTTC. Protein: CASSEAGTSYLNEQFF. The chain uses TRBV10-2 and TRBJ2-1; 9 bases are a match to TRBD2. The V gene's germline CDR1 is WSHSY and CDR2 SAAADI. The CDR3 is made up of 16 amino acids. The J segment lost 6 bases and the V segment lost 2 bases, leaving 8 bases of the junction unmatched.

The sample holds a few counts of this clonotype. The chain uses TRBV5-6 and TRBJ2-7; 12 bases are shared with TRBD1. V lost 2 bases, J lost 4 bases, and 7 bases stayed unmatched. The CDR3 length is 16 residues. Germline CDR1 is SGHDT and CDR2 is YYEEEE. CDR3 DNA sequence: TGTGCCAGCAGCTTTTATCTGGGACAGGGGGCTTACGAGCAGTACTTC. Amino acid sequence: CASSFYLGQGAYEQYF.

The chain combines TRBV10-3 with TRBJ1-5; 7 nucleotides agree with TRBD1. CDR1 ENHRY and CDR2 SYGVKD come from the germline V gene. The CDR3 loop spans 15 amino acids. V gave up 3 bases and J gave up 0 bases; unmatched junction bases: 2. CDR3 residues: CAISDGQDSNQPQHF. The CDR3 DNA reads as TGTGCCATCAGTGACGGACAGGATAGCAATCAGCCCCAGCATTTT.

This chain joins TRBV27 and TRBJ2-7; 9 bases map to TRBD2. V was pared by 3 bases and J by 5 bases, with 14 bases of the junction left unmatched. The CDR3 has 17 residues. Germline V gene lookup returns CDR1 MNHEY and CDR2 SMNVEV (reference sequence). Here the CDR3 reads CASSLAPRVAGVHEQYF. The CDR3, as DNA: TGTGCCAGCAGTTTGGCCCCCCGAGTAGCGGGAGTCCACGAGCAGTACTTC.

This clonotype was recorded once. This sequence joins TRBV9 and TRBJ2-1; possible D gene TRBD2, 5 bases. This CDR3 region has 12 residues. Trimming cost V 4 bases and J 6 bases, with 8 bases left between them. CDR1 and CDR2 from the germline V gene are SGDLS and YYNGEE. The CDR3: CASSKDSNEQFF. CDR3 DNA: TGTGCCAGCAGCAAGGACTCCAATGAGCAGTTCTTC.

This chain links TRBV6-2 or TRBV6-3 with TRBJ2-5; D possibly corresponds to TRBD2 (5 bases). CDR1 MNHEY and CDR2 SVGEGT come from the germline V gene. V lost 2 bases and J lost 2, with 9 bases in between. The CDR3 runs to 14 residues. In DNA, the CDR3 is TGTGCCAGCAGTTACCCGGGAAGGCAAGAGACCCAGTACTTC. Its translation is CASSYPGRQETQYF.

J is TRBJ2-7 and V is TRBV9, with 8 bases aligning to TRBD2. The trim removed 2 bases at V and 7 bases at J, leaving 11 bases unmatched. Germline CDR1 SGDLS, CDR2 YYNGEE. There are 15 residues in the CDR3. The CDR3 sequence is CASSVGGGRADEQYF. The CDR3 nucleotides read TGTGCCAGCAGCGTCGGGGGGGGAAGGGCGGATGAGCAGTACTTC.

This chain links TRBV9 with TRBJ2-3, with 10 positions matching TRBD2. Germline CDR1 reads SGDLS; CDR2 reads YYNGEE. The junction had 11 bases not matched to a gene; V was cut back by 5 bases and J by 5 bases. The CDR3 loop spans 16 amino acids. The CDR3 DNA is TGTGCCAGCAGTAATACCGGGACTAGCGTGGGAGATACGCAGTATTTT. It specifies CASSNTGTSVGDTQYF.

The rearrangement joins TRBV5-1 to TRBJ1-2; D is possibly TRBD1 (5 bases). CDR1 is SGHRS, CDR2 YFSETQ, per germline. The V gene lost 3 bases and the J gene lost 7 bases, with 22 bases spanning the gap. The CDR3 covers 16 residues. In DNA form, the CDR3 reads TGCGCCAGCAGCTCCAGGGCCGCTGAGTCCATTCTTGGCTACACCTTC. It is translated as CASSSRAAESILGYTF.

V and J are TRBV3-1 and TRBJ2-2; D is undetermined. CDR1 LGHDT and CDR2 YNNKEL come from the germline V gene (reference sequence). Trimming removed 2 bases from V and 5 bases from J, with 9 bases in between. This CDR3 spans 14 amino acids. CDR3 bases: TGTGCCAGCAGCCAAAAGATATTGACCGGGGAGCTGTTTTTT. Residues: CASSQKILTGELFF.

This clonotype was observed a handful of times. The V call is TRBV20-1, the J call TRBJ1-4; D perhaps matches TRBD1 (6 bases). The germline V gene has CDR1 DFQATT and CDR2 SNEGSKA (reference sequence). The length of the CDR3 is 14 residues. V was pared by 3 bases and J by 2 bases, with 10 bases between. CDR3: CSARDTGTNEKLFF. The DNA for the CDR3 is TGCAGTGCTAGGGACACAGGGACTAATGAAAAACTGTTTTTT.

The chain recombines TRBV5-1 with TRBJ2-7; D unclear. Germline V gene data show CDR1 as SGHRS and CDR2 as YFSETQ. V shed 2 bases and J shed 2 bases, with 14 bases lying between them. The CDR3 runs to 15 residues. CDR3 in amino acids: CASSLARQTTYEQYF. CDR3 nucleotide sequence: TGCGCCAGCAGCTTAGCCCGGCAGACCACCTACGAGCAGTACTTC.

The chain joins TRBV6-5 to TRBJ2-1; 11 bases align to TRBD1. This CDR3 spans 16 amino acids. Trimming cost V 1 base and J 7 bases; bases outside gene matches: 6. Germline V gene lookup returns CDR1 MNHEY and CDR2 SVGAGI. The CDR3, as DNA: TGTGCCAGCAGTTACTTCGAAGGACAGGGGGCAAATGAGCAGTTCTTC. Protein sequence: CASSYFEGQGANEQFF.

DNA of the CDR3: TGTGCCAGCAGTGGGGGACTAGCAGAGGAGCAGTACTTC. It specifies CASSGGLAEEQYF. The V gene is TRBV28, the J gene TRBJ2-5; 9 positions agree with TRBD2. The CDR3 loop spans 13 amino acids. The J segment lost 11 bases and the V segment lost 5 bases, leaving 9 bases of the junction unmatched. Per the germline V gene, CDR1 is MDHEN and CDR2 is SYDVKM. Drawing the rest from reference TRBV28 and TRBJ2-5, the complete variable domain is DVKVTQSSRYLVKRTGEKVFLECVQDMDHENMFWYRQDPGLGLRLIYFSYDVKMKEKGDIPEGYSVSREKKERFSLILESASTNQTSMYLCASSGGLAEEQYFGPGTRLLVL.

This chain connects TRBV27 to TRBJ2-7; TRBD1 agrees at 9 bases. The CDR3 consists of 15 residues. Losses at the gene ends were 5 bases for V and 5 bases for J; bases not matched to a gene: 10. Germline CDR1 reads MNHEY; CDR2 reads SMNVEV (reference sequence). The DNA of the CDR3 is TGTGCCAGCAGTCTACGGGACAGGGTCTTGGACGAGCAGTACTTC. Protein sequence: CASSLRDRVLDEQYF.

The chain carries TRBV27 and TRBJ1-5, with TRBD1 matching 9 bases. CDR1 MNHEY and CDR2 SMNVEV come from the germline V gene (reference sequence). V shed 4 bases and J 1 base; nucleotides not matched to a gene: 2. The CDR3 contains 15 residues. CDR3 sequence: CASSWGQGSNQPQHF. The CDR3 DNA sequence: TGTGCCAGCAGTTGGGGACAGGGAAGCAATCAGCCCCAGCATTTT.

This clonotype was counted a single time. The gene calls are TRBV15 and TRBJ2-7, with TRBD1 identical over 7 bases. CDR1 and CDR2 (germline): LNHNV, YYDKDF (reference sequence). After removal of 7 bases from V and 6 bases from J, the junction contained 9 bases not matched to a gene. This CDR3 region has 13 residues. Here the CDR3 reads CATTRGQLGEQYF. Here the CDR3 DNA reads TGTGCCACCACCCGGGGACAGTTGGGCGAGCAGTACTTC.

This clonotype was found a few times. This sequence joins TRBV29-1 and TRBJ1-2; possible D gene TRBD1, 5 bases. The V end lost 5 bases, the J end lost 5 bases, and 18 bases lay between the germline ends. The CDR3 spans 14 residues. CDR1 and CDR2 from the germline V gene are SQVTM and ANQGSEA. The CDR3 protein is CSVKPTAGLYGYTF. The DNA of the CDR3 is TGCAGCGTTAAGCCGACAGCCGGACTTTATGGCTACACCTTC.

This rearrangement joins TRBV6-1 to TRBJ2-3; tentatively, D is TRBD1 or TRBD2 (6 bases each). This CDR3 comprises 16 residues. The V end was cut by 4 bases, the J end by 1 base, with 15 bases between. The germline V gene encodes CDR1 MNHNS and CDR2 SASEGT. The CDR3 bases are TGTGCCAGCAGTGCACCCGGGGGCTGGCGCACAGATACGCAGTATTTT. Its translation: CASSAPGGWRTDTQYF.

This clonotype has only a few counts. The V gene is TRBV12-3 or TRBV12-4, the J gene TRBJ2-5; D call uncertain. With 6 bases removed from V and 5 bases from J, the gap between germline ends came to 13 bases. This CDR3 has 13 amino acids. DNA of the CDR3: TGTGCCAGCAGCCCGACTTTTATCGAGACCCAGTACTTC. Translated: CASSPTFIETQYF.

This clonotype was counted a single time. The rearrangement joins TRBV9 to TRBJ2-5; 9 positions agree with TRBD1. TRBJ2-7 explains the end of the DNA better; the J call may be wrong. The CDR3 loop spans 15 amino acids. CDR1 SGDLS and CDR2 YYNGEE come from the germline V gene. The DNA of the CDR3 is TGTGCCAGCAGCGTAGAGGACAGGGGATTCGACGAGCAGTACTTC. Translation gives CASSVEDRGFDEQYF.

This clonotype was recorded at least ten times. The chain joins TRBV7-2 to TRBJ2-3; the D gene is possibly TRBD1 (6 bases). V was trimmed by 2 bases and J by 1 base, leaving 7 bases between them. Germline V gene sequence: CDR1 SGHTA, CDR2 FQGNSA. This CDR3 is 14 amino acids long. The CDR3 reads CASSLRQGTDTQYF. DNA for the CDR3: TGTGCCAGCAGCTTAAGACAGGGCACAGATACGCAGTATTTT. The whole variable domain, filled in from reference TRBV7-2 and TRBJ2-3, reads GAGVSQSPSNKVTEKGKDVELRCDPISGHTALYWYRQSLGQGLEFLIYFQGNSAPDKSGLPSDRFSAERTGGSVSTLTIQRTQQEDSAVYLCASSLRQGTDTQYFGPGTRLTVL.

The chain has TRBV6-2 or TRBV6-3 and TRBJ2-7, with a weak D call TRBD2 (5 bases). The germline gives CDR1 MNHEY, CDR2 SVGEGT. The CDR3 loop spans 13 amino acids. V gave up 6 bases and J gave up 3 bases, with 12 bases separating them. The CDR3 DNA sequence: TGTGCCAGCAGGGGCGTCGACTACTACGAGCAGTACTTC. It is translated as CASRGVDYYEQYF.

This clonotype has just a few counts. This rearrangement joins TRBV7-9 to TRBJ2-1; 8 bases agree with TRBD2. The length of the CDR3 is 17 residues. V shed 5 bases and J 9 bases; nucleotides not matched to a gene: 18. From germline, CDR1 is SEHNR and CDR2 FQNEAQ (reference sequence). The CDR3 loop is CASSAYQSSSGRGEQFF. The CDR3 nucleotides are TGTGCCAGCAGCGCCTATCAGTCGTCGAGCGGGAGAGGTGAGCAGTTCTTC.

This chain connects TRBV15 to TRBJ2-7, with a possible D match to TRBD2 (5 bases). The CDR3 runs 15 residues. Germline loops: CDR1 LNHNV, CDR2 YYDKDF (reference sequence). V lost 0 bases and J 5 bases, leaving 14 bases between the germline ends. The CDR3 nucleotides are TGTGCCACCAGCAGAGATGGCGGGCGACACAACGAGCAGTACTTC. Translated, it gives CATSRDGGRHNEQYF.

This clonotype appeared a few times. J is TRBJ1-5 and V is TRBV28; D remains ambiguous. The CDR3 has 14 amino acids. V was cut by 6 bases and J by 5 bases, with 14 bases left in between. CDR1 is MDHEN and CDR2 is SYDVKM in the germline V gene. In DNA, the CDR3 is TGTGCCAGCAGCCCTACCATCGGGGATCAGCCCCAGCATTTT. Translated: CASSPTIGDQPQHF.